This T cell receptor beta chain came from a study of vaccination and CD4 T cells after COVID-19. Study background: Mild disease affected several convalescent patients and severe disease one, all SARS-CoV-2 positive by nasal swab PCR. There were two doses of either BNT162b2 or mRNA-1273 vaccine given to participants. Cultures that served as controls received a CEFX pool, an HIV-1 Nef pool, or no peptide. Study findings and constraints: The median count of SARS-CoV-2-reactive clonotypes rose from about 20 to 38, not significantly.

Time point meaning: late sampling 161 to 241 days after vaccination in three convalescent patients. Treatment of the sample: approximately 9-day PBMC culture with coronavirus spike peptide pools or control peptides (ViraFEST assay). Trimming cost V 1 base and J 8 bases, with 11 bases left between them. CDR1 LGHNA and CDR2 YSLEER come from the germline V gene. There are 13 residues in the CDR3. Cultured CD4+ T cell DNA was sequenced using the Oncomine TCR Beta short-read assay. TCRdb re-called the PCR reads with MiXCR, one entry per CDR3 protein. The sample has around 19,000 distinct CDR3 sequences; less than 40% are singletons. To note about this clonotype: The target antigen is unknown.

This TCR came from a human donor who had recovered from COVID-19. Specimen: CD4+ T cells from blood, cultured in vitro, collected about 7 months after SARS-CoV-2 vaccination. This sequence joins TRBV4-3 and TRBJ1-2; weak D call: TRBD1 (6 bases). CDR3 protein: CASSQVTGLGYTF. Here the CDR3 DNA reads TGCGCCAGCAGCCAAGTAACAGGGCTGGGCTACACCTTC.